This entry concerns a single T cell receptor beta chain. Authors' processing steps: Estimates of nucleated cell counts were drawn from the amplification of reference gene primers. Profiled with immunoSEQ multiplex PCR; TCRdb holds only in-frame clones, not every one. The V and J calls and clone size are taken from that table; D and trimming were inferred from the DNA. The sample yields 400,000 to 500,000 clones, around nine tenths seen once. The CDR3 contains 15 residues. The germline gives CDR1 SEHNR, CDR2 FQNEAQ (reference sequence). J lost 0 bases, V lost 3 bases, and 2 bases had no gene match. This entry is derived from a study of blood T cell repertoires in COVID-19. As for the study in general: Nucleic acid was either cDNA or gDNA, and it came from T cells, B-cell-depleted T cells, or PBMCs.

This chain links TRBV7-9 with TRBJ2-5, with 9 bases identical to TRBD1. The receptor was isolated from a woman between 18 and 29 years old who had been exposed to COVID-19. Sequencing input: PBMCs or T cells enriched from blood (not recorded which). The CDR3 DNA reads TGTGCCAGCAGCTTCCGGGACAGGGACCAAGAGACCCAGTACTTC. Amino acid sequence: CASSFRDRDQETQYF. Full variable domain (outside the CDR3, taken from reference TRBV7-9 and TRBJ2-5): DTGVSQNPRHKITKRGQNVTFRCDPISEHNRLYWYRQTLGQGPEFLTYFQNEAQLEKSRLLSDRFSAERPKGSFSTLEIQRTEQGDSAMYLCASSFRDRDQETQYFGPGTRLLVL.